This T cell receptor beta chain was recovered during a study of cytomegalovirus exposure and HLA in healthy donors. Germline CDR1 and CDR2: SQVTM and ANQGSEA. The CDR3 covers 13 residues. The V and J ends lost 5 bases and 2 bases respectively, with 11 bases between them. This PCR relied on a set of 60 Vbeta primers and 13 Jbeta primers. TCRdb's copy holds only in-frame clones and misses some; the assay was immunoSEQ multiplex PCR. The sample holds about 130,000 clones, about 79% seen once. The genes are TRBV29-1 and TRBJ2-3; possible D gene TRBD1, 5 bases. The specimen was PBMCs. The receptor was derived from a woman aged 18-29 years in good health and CMV-seropositive. This chain's CDR3 is CSVKGKVTDTQYF. The CDR3 DNA sequence: TGCAGCGTTAAGGGGAAAGTCACAGATACGCAGTATTTT.